This paragraph reports one TCR beta chain. What it binds is unknown. CDR3 length equals 14 residues. The germline V gene encodes CDR1 SNHLY and CDR2 FYNNEI. V was pared by 5 bases and J by 5 bases, with 7 bases of the junction left unmatched. These data are taken from a study of T cell responses to AZD1222 COVID-19 vaccine. Findings and caveats of the study: Per reports, nearly half of all spike-specific TCRs target regions that are unmutated in variants. Vaccination with two AZD1222 doses was followed by a rise in Spike-specific TCR breadth and depth. Baseline serostatus was positive in only six AZD1222 recipients.

Combined were second doses at about 4 or about 12 weeks. Data came from immunoSEQ multiplex PCR; TCRdb stores just in-frame clones and leaves some out. Of some 160,000 clones listed, around 90% are singletons. This TCR was sampled from an adult who received the AZD1222 COVID-19 vaccine. The source material was peripheral blood, sampled 28 days after the second AZD1222 dose. The chain combines TRBV2 with TRBJ1-2; 8 bases are shared with TRBD1. The CDR3 region is CASSSGQGRYGYTF. CDR3 nucleotide sequence: TGTGCCAGCAGTTCTGGACAGGGTCGTTATGGCTACACCTTC.